The clone carrying this TCR beta chain showed up many times. What it binds is not known. TCRdb reprocessed the reads with MiXCR, giving one entry per CDR3 protein. The table shows approximately 500,000 distinct CDR3 sequences, with about 10% occurring only once. The data originate from a study of T cell repertoires in cytomegalovirus infection. The wider study: Public TCR beta signature analysis indicated the presence of both CMV infection and matching HLA type. Regarding the study as a whole: Dominating the ex vivo response were HLA-C-restricted CMV-specific TCR beta clonotypes. There were carriers of CMV plus the relevant HLA, and cumulative public TCR beta family frequency identified them.

The germline V and J ends were trimmed by 2 bases and 3 bases, with 11 bases remaining between them. The CDR3 runs to 15 residues. Germline V gene data show CDR1 as SGHVS and CDR2 as FQNEAQ. The chain employs TRBV7-8 and TRBJ2-1; D perhaps matches TRBD2 (6 bases). The sample was PBMCs. This clonotype originated in a human donor in good health (CMV status not recorded). Some clones in this sample may be carry-over from other donors' samples. CDR3: CASSLILALYNEQFF. The CDR3 DNA is TGTGCCAGCAGCTTAATCCTAGCGCTCTACAATGAGCAGTTCTTC. The entire variable domain, with the rest obtained from reference TRBV7-8 and TRBJ2-1, is as follows: GAGVSQSPRYKVAKRGQDVALRCDPISGHVSLFWYQQALGQGPEFLTYFQNEAQLDKSGLPSDRFFAERPEGSVSTLKIQRTQQEDSAVYLCASSLILALYNEQFFGPGTRLTVL.